This T cell receptor beta chain comes out of a study of CD8 T cells in ankylosing spondylitis. Many counts were recorded for this clonotype. Its matching antigen is unknown. Points from the study as a whole: In synovial fluid and blood from reactive arthritis, some motif variants were previously reported. Typical of ankylosing spondylitis blood, it appeared, was a TCR beta motif of 7 or 8 highly homologous variants. There was reportedly significant enrichment of clones that were disease-linked in matched ankylosing spondylitis synovial fluid.

TCRdb processed the 5' RACE reads anew with MiXCR; each CDR3 protein has one entry. This sample has 130,000 or so distinct CDR3 sequences, with around 7% found just once. From germline, CDR1 is LNHDA and CDR2 SQIVND (reference sequence). V was clipped by 4 bases and J by 4 bases; unmatched bases: 6. This CDR3 has 14 residues. The sequence was obtained from a male donor with ankylosing spondylitis or in good health (not recorded which). The sequenced sample was blood, either unsorted or a sorted T cell fraction (not recorded which). The chain carries TRBV19 and TRBJ1-2; 7 bases map to TRBD1. The CDR3 is CASSRDSTIYGYTF. Here the CDR3 DNA reads TGTGCCAGTAGTAGGGACAGCACCATCTATGGCTACACCTTC.